This TCR beta chain derives from a study of cytomegalovirus exposure and HLA in healthy donors. The assay was immunoSEQ multiplex PCR, and TCRdb's table has in-frame clones only and misses some. The sample carries about 75,000 clones, 85% recorded once. CDR3 length: 16 amino acids. The trim removed 0 bases at V and 5 bases at J, leaving 9 bases unmatched. Germline V gene lookup returns CDR1 SGHRS and CDR2 YFSETQ. This sequence was found in a man between 25 and 39 years old in good health and CMV-seronegative. The rearrangement joins TRBV5-1 to TRBJ2-3, with 7 bases aligning to TRBD2. Input material: PBMCs. CDR3 protein: CASSLGAGRFVDTQYF. The CDR3 nucleotides are TGCGCCAGCAGCTTGGGAGCGGGGCGCTTCGTAGATACGCAGTATTTT. The whole variable domain, remainder taken from reference TRBV5-1 and TRBJ2-3, is KAGVTQTPRYLIKTRGQQVTLSCSPISGHRSVSWYQQTPGQGLQFLFEYFSETQRNKGNFPGRFSGRQFSNSRSEMNVSTLELGDSALYLCASSLGAGRFVDTQYFGPGTRLTVL.